The T cell receptor beta chain described here comes from a study of T cells in Graves' hyperthyroidism and ophthalmopathy. Study as a whole: At the time of initial diagnosis and before any treatment, peripheral blood was collected. Overall study results and limits: The blood repertoire included most of the expanded thyroid clonotypes above 0.001.

J gave up 7 bases and V 4 bases, and 11 bases lay outside the gene matches. The CDR3 has 16 amino acids. The germline gives CDR1 SGHTS, CDR2 YDEGEE. Regarding this clonotype: Its antigen remains unknown.

Exclusion of a patient resulted from uncontrolled infection, other autoimmune disease, pregnancy or lactation. What was amplified from RNA transcripts were TCR beta CDR3 regions. The HTBI primer set was used in a first-round RT-PCR of the TCR CDR3. Each CDR3 protein is one row after TCRdb ran MiXCR on the multiplex PCR reads. This table holds around 530,000 distinct CDR3 sequences, roughly 15% found once. The chain joins TRBV5-8 to TRBJ2-2; the match to TRBD2 covers 9 bases. What was sequenced was blood. This clonotype was sampled from a young woman with Graves' ophthalmopathy. The CDR3 is CASSPGAGGGLGELFF. In nucleotides, the CDR3 is TGTGCCAGCAGCCCGGGAGCGGGAGGAGGCCTCGGGGAGCTGTTTTTT.